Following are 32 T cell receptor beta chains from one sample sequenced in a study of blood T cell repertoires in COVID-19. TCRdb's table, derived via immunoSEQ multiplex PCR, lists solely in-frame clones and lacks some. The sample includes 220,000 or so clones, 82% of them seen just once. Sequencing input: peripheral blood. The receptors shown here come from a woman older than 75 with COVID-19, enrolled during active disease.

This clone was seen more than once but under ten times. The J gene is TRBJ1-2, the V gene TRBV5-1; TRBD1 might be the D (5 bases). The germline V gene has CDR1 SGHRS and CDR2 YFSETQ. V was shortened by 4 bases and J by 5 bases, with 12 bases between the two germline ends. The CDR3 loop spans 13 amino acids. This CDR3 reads CASSPGQGYGYTF. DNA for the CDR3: TGCGCCAGCAGCCCTGGACAAGGGTATGGCTACACCTTC.

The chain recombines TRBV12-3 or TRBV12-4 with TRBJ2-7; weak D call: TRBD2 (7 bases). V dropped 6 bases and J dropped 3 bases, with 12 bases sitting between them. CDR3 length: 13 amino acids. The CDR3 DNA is TGTGCCAGCAGGGAGGGGGGGTACTACGAGCAGTACTTC. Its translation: CASREGGYYEQYF.

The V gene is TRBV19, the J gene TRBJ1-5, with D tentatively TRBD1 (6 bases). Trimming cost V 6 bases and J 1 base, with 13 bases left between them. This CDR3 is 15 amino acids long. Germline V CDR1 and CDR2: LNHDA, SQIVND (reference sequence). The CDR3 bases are TGTGCCAGTAGCCACCGGGGGGCGAGCAATCAGCCCCAGCATTTT. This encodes CASSHRGASNQPQHF.

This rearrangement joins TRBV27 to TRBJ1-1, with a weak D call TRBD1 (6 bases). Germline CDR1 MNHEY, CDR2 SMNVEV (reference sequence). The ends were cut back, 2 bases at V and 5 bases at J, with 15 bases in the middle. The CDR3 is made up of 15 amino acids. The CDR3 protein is CASSLISQGRTEAFF. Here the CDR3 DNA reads TGTGCCAGCAGTTTAATCTCACAGGGAAGGACTGAAGCTTTCTTT.

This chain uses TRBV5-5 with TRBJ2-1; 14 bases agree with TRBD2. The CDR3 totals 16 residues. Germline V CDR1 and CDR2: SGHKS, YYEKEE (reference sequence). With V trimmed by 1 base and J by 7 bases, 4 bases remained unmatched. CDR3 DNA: TGTGCCAGCAGCTTGCCCGGGACTAGCGGGAGTAATGAGCAGTTCTTC. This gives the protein CASSLPGTSGSNEQFF. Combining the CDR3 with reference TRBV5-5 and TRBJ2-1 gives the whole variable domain DAGVTQSPTHLIKTRGQQVTLRCSPISGHKSVSWYQQVLGQGPQFIFQYYEKEERGRGNFPDRFSARQFPNYSSELNVNALLLGDSALYLCASSLPGTSGSNEQFFGPGTRLTVL.

CDR3 DNA: TGCAGCGTTTCGACAGTGGGAAACACCATATATTTT. It is translated as CSVSTVGNTIYF. The chain employs TRBV29-1 and TRBJ1-3; TRBD1 might be the D (5 bases). Trimming removed 5 bases from V and 4 bases from J, with 9 bases in between. There are 12 residues in the CDR3. Germline V gene lookup returns CDR1 SQVTM and CDR2 ANQGSEA.

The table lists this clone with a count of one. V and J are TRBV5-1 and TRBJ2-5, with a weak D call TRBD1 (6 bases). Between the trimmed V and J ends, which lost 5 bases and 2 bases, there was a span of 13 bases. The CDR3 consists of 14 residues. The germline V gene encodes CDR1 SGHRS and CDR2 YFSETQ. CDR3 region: CASSLIGTQETQYF. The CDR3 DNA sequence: TGCGCCAGCAGTCTGATTGGGACACAAGAGACCCAGTACTTC.

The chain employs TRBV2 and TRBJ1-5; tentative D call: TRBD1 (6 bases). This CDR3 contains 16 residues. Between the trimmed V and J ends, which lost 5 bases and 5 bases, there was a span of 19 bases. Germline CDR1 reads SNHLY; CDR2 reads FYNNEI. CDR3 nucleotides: TGTGCCAGCAGTAGGCGGGAGGGGGGGACGGATCAGCCCCAGCATTTT. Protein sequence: CASSRREGGTDQPQHF.

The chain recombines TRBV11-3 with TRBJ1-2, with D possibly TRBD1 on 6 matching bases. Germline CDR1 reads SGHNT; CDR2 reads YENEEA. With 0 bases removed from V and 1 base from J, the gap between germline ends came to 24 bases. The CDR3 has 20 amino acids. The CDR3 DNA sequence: TGTGCCAGCAGCTTAGAAATCCGGGGGGGCGTGACTGCGCTTAACTATGGCTACACCTTC. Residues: CASSLEIRGGVTALNYGYTF.

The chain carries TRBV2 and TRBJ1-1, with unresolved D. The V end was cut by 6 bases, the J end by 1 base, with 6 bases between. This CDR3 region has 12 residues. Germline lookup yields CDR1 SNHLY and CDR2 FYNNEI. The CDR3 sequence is CASRRQNTEAFF. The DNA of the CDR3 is TGTGCCAGCAGACGACAGAACACTGAAGCTTTCTTT.

This CDR3 reads CASSQDIHSGNTIYF. CDR3 in DNA: TGTGCCAGCAGCCAAGACATACACTCTGGAAACACCATATATTTT. The rearrangement links TRBV7-2 to TRBJ1-3, with D hard to call. The CDR3 is 15 residues long. CDR1 is SGHTA and CDR2 is FQGNSA in the germline V gene. The V gene lost 5 bases and the J gene lost 0 bases, with 11 bases spanning the gap.

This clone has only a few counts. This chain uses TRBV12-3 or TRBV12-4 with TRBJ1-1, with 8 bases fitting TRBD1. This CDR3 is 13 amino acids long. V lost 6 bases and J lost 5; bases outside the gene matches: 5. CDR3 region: CASSYQGATEAFF. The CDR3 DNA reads TGTGCCAGCAGCTATCAGGGGGCTACTGAAGCTTTCTTT.

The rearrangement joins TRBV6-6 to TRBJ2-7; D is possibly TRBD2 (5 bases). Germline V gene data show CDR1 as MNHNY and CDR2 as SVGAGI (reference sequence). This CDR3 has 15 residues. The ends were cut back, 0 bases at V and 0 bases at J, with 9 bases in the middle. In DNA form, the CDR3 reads TGTGCCAGCAGTTACTCGAGGCGGGTCTCCTACGAGCAGTACTTC. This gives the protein CASSYSRRVSYEQYF.

CDR3 DNA: TGTGCCAGCAGTTCCTTTGCTAGCGGGGGGAACGAGCAGTACTTC. Its translation is CASSSFASGGNEQYF. V usage is TRBV28 and J usage is TRBJ2-7, with 11 bases lining up with TRBD2. Germline V gene data show CDR1 as MDHEN and CDR2 as SYDVKM. CDR3 length equals 15 residues. The junction had 7 bases not matched to a gene; V was cut back by 4 bases and J by 5 bases.

DNA of the CDR3: TGCGCCAGCAGCGTAACAGGGGGGAATACGCAGTATTTT. As protein: CASSVTGGNTQYF. The chain uses TRBV5-1 and TRBJ2-3; 8 nucleotides agree with TRBD1. Germline assignment: CDR1 SGHRS and CDR2 YFSETQ. J was trimmed by 7 bases and V by 4 bases; bases with no gene match: 5. This CDR3 has 13 amino acids.

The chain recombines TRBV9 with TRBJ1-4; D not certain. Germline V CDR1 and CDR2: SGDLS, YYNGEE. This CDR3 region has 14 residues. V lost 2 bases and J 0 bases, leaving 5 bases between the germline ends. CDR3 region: CASSVQATNEKLFF. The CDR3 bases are TGTGCCAGCAGCGTCCAGGCAACTAATGAAAAACTGTTTTTT.

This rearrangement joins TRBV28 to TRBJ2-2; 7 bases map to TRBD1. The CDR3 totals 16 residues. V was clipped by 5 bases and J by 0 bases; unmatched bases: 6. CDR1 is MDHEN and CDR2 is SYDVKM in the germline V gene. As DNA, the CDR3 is TGTGCCAGCAGTCCCCGGGACAGTGCGAACACCGGGGAGCTGTTTTTT. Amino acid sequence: CASSPRDSANTGELFF.

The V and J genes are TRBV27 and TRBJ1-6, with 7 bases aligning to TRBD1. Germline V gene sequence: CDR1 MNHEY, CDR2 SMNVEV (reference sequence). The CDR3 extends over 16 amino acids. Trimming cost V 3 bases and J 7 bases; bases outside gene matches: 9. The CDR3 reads CASSFQGELMNSPLHF. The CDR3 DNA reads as TGTGCCAGCAGTTTTCAGGGGGAACTTATGAATTCACCCCTCCACTTT.

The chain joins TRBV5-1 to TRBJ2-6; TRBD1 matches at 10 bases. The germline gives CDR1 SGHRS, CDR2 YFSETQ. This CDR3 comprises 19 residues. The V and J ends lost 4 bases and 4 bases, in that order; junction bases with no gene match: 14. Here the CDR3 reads CASSVPRDRGWSGANVLTF. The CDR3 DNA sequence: TGCGCCAGCAGCGTACCAAGGGACAGGGGTTGGTCCGGGGCCAACGTCCTGACTTTC. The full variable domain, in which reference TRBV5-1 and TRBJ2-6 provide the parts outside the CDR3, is KAGVTQTPRYLIKTRGQQVTLSCSPISGHRSVSWYQQTPGQGLQFLFEYFSETQRNKGNFPGRFSGRQFSNSRSEMNVSTLELGDSALYLCASSVPRDRGWSGANVLTFGAGSRLTVL.

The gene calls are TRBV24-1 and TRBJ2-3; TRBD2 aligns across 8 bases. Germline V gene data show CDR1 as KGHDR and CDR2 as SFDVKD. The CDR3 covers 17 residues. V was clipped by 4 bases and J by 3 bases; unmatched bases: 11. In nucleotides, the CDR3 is TGTGCCACCAGTGACCCGGGAGGGTACCAGGGTACAGATACGCAGTATTTT. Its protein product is CATSDPGGYQGTDTQYF.

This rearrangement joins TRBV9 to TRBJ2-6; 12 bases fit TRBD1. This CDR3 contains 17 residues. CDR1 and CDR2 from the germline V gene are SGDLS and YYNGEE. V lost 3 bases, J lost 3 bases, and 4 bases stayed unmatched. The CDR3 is CASSDWDRGHGANVLTF. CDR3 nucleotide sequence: TGTGCCAGCAGCGATTGGGACAGGGGGCATGGGGCCAACGTCCTGACTTTC. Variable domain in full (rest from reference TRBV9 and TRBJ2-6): DSGVTQTPKHLITATGQRVTLRCSPRSGDLSVYWYQQSLDQGLQFLIQYYNGEERAKGNILERFSAQQFPDLHSELNLSSLELGDSALYFCASSDWDRGHGANVLTFGAGSRLTVL.

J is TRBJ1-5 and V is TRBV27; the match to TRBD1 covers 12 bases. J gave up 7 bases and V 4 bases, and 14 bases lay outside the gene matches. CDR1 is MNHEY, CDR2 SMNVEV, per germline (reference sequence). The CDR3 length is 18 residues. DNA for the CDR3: TGTGCCAGCAGTTCTTATTCGTCCGGGACAGGGGGCCTACAGCCCCAGCATTTT. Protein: CASSSYSSGTGGLQPQHF.

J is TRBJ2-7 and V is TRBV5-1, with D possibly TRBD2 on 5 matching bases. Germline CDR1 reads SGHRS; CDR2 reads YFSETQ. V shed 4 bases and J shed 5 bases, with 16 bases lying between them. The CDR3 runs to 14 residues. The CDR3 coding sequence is TGCGCCAGCAGCCGTTCAGGAGGTAGCGACGAGCAGTACTTC. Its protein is CASSRSGGSDEQYF.

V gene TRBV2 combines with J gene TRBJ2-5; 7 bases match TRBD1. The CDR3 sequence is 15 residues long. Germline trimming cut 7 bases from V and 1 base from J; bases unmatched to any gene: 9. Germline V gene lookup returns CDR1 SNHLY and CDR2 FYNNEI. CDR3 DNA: TGTGCCAGCAAAAGACAGGGTACTTCCCAAGAGACCCAGTACTTC. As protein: CASKRQGTSQETQYF.

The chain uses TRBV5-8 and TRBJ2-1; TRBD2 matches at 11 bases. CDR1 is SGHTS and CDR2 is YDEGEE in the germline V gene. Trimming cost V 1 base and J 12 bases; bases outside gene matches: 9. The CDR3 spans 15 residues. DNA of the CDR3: TGTGCCAGCAGCTTGCGTCTAGCGGGGGGCCGGGGGCAGTTCTTC. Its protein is CASSLRLAGGRGQFF.

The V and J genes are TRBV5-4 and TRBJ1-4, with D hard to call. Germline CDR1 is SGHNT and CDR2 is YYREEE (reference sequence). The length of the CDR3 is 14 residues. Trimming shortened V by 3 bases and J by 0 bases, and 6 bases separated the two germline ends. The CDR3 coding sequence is TGTGCCAGCAGCTACAGAACAACTAATGAAAAACTGTTTTTT. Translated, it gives CASSYRTTNEKLFF.

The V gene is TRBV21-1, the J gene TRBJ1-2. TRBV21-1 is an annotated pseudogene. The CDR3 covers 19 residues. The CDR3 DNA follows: TGTGCCAGCAGCCCGCAAAGAGGGCAGGCGATAGGAGCTAACTATGGCTACACCTTC. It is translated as CASSPQRGQAIGANYGYTF.

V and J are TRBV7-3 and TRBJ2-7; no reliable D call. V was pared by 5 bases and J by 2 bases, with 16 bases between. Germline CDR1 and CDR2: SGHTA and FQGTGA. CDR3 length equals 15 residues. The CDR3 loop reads CASSLRSLPPYEQYF. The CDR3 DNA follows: TGTGCCAGCAGCCTCCGGTCCCTCCCCCCCTACGAGCAGTACTTC.

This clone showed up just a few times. The CDR3 is CASSPPSGGATGELFF. CDR3 in DNA: TGTGCCAGCTCACCACCTTCTGGAGGAGCAACCGGGGAGCTGTTTTTT. The chain uses TRBV18 and TRBJ2-2; perhaps TRBD2 as D (5 bases). This CDR3 is 16 amino acids long. With 0 bases removed from V and 5 bases from J, the gap between germline ends came to 13 bases. Germline CDR1 reads KGHSH; CDR2 reads LQKENI.

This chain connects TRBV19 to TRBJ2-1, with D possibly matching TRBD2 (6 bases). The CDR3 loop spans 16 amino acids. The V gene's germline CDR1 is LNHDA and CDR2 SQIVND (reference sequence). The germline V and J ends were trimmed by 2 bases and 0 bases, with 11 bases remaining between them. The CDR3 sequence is CASSIIATSSYNEQFF. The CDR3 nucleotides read TGTGCCAGTAGTATAATAGCGACTAGCTCCTACAATGAGCAGTTCTTC.

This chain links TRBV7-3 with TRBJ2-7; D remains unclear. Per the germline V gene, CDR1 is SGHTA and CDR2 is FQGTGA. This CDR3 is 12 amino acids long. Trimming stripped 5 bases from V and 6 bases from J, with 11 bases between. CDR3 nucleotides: TGTGCCAGCAGCGACATTGGCTCCGAGCAGTACTTC. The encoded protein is CASSDIGSEQYF.

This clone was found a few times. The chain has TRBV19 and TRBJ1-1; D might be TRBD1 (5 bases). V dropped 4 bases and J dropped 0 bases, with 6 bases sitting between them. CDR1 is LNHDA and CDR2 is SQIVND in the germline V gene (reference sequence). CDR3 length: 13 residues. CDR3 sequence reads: CASSSRVNTEAFF. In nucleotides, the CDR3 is TGTGCCAGTAGTAGCAGGGTGAACACTGAAGCTTTCTTT.